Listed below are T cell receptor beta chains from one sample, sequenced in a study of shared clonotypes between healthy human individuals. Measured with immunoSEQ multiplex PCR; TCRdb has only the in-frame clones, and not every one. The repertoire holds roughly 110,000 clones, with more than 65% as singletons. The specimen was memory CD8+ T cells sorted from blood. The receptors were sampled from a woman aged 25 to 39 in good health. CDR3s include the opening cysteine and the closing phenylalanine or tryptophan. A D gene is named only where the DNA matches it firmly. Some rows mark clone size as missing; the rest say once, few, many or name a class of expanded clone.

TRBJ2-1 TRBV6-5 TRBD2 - TGTGCCAGCAGTTACTACAAGCGGGAAGTTCCTGAGCAGTTCTTC CASSYYKREVPEQFF
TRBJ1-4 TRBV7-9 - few TGTGCCAGCAGCTTAAGACAGGCCCACGAAAAACTGTTTTTT CASSLRQAHEKLFF
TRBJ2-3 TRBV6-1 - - TGTGCCAGCAGTGAATCGATGGGCACAGATACGCAGTATTTT CASSESMGTDTQYF
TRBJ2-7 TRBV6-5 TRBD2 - TGTGCCAGCAGTGGTCGAGCGGGGGCTAACGACGAGCAGTACTTC CASSGRAGANDEQYF
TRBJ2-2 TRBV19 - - TGTGCCAGTACCTTGGGGGGGCTAGCGGAGTCGAACACCGGGGAGCTGTTTTTT CASTLGGLAESNTGELFF
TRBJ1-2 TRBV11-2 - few TGTGCCAGCAGCACCCCGACCGACTATGGCTACACCTTC CASSTPTDYGYTF
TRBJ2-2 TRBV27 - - TGTGCCAGCAGTTTATTCTCTACAGCGAACACCGGGGAGCTGTTTTTT CASSLFSTANTGELFF
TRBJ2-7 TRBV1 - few TGCACCAGCAAGGCCAGGGGGCTCTACGAGCAGTACTTC CTSKARGLYEQYF
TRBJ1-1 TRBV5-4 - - TGTGCCAGCAGAAAACAGGGCCTCATGAACACTGAAGCTTTCTTT CASRKQGLMNTEAFF
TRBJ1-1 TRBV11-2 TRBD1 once TGTGCCAGCAGCTCGTTTCCGGGACAGCCTGAAGCTTTCTTT CASSSFPGQPEAFF
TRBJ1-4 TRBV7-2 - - TGTGCCAGCAGGCGATTGTTGGTAGGGCAGGGCGGCGGAAAACTGTTTTTT CASRRLLVGQGGGKLFF
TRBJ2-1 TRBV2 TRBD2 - TGTGCCAGCAGTGAATTTATTGGACTAGCAATGTATGAGCAGTTCTTC CASSEFIGLAMYEQFF
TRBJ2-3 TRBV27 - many TGTGCCAGCAGTTCCGGGGCTAGCACAGATACGCAGTATTTT CASSSGASTDTQYF
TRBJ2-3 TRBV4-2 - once TGTGCCAGCAGCCAAGGGGTTACGGTTTGGTTAGCAGATACGCAGTATTTT CASSQGVTVWLADTQYF
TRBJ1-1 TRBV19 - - TGTGCCAGTAGTATAGAGGGGGCAAGGGAAGCTTTCTTT CASSIEGAREAFF
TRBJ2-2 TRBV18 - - TGTGCCAGCTCACCATACACTAGCAGCACCGGGGAGCTGTTTTTT CASSPYTSSTGELFF